Listed below are T cell receptor beta chains from one sample, sequenced in a study of cytomegalovirus exposure and HLA in healthy donors. The table came from immunoSEQ multiplex PCR; TCRdb's copy has only in-frame clones and leaves some out. The repertoire holds fewer than 250,000 clones, with about 84% as singletons. The source material was PBMCs. These TCRs come from a young woman in good health and CMV-seronegative. Both conserved end residues are part of each CDR3. Each record gives: V gene, clone size, J gene, D gene, CDR3 protein, CDR3 DNA. A D gene is named only where the DNA matches it firmly. The size entry is marked missing in some rows and otherwise reads once, few, many or a size class.

V: TRBV7-3
size: few
J: TRBJ1-2
D: -
CDR3: CASSLSGRGNYGYTF
DNA: TGTGCCAGCAGCTTATCGGGCAGGGGTAACTATGGCTACACCTTC

V: TRBV11-2
size: -
J: TRBJ1-2
D: -
CDR3: CASSLGEVSF
DNA: TGTGCCAGCAGCTTAGGGGAGGTATCCTTC

V: TRBV6-1
size: -
J: TRBJ1-2
D: -
CDR3: CASRMAYGYTF
DNA: TGTGCCAGCAGGATGGCCTATGGCTACACCTTC

V: TRBV9
size: -
J: TRBJ2-3
D: -
CDR3: CASSARTDTADTQYF
DNA: TGTGCCAGCAGCGCAAGGACAGACACCGCAGATACGCAGTATTTT

V: TRBV27
size: -
J: TRBJ2-1
D: TRBD2
CDR3: CASSLSLLAGGPRFSEQFF
DNA: TGTGCCAGCAGTTTATCGCTGCTAGCGGGAGGACCCCGTTTCAGTGAGCAGTTCTTC

V: TRBV27
size: -
J: TRBJ1-1
D: -
CDR3: CASSFNSLNTEAFF
DNA: TGTGCCAGCAGTTTCAACAGCTTGAACACTGAAGCTTTCTTT

V: TRBV7-9
size: -
J: TRBJ1-1
D: -
CDR3: CASSPRAGRSEAFF
DNA: TGTGCCAGCAGCCCTAGAGCAGGGCGCAGTGAAGCTTTCTTT

V: TRBV7-2
size: -
J: TRBJ2-2
D: -
CDR3: CASSLAGHFTGELFF
DNA: TGTGCCAGCAGCTTAGCGGGACACTTCACCGGGGAGCTGTTTTTT

V: TRBV5-6
size: -
J: TRBJ2-3
D: TRBD2
CDR3: CASGTGPAGGLDTQYF
DNA: TGTGCCAGCGGGACCGGGCCAGCGGGGGGGTTAGATACGCAGTATTTT

V: TRBV5-4
size: -
J: TRBJ2-5
D: TRBD1
CDR3: CASSLGRDRQETQYF
DNA: TGTGCCAGCAGCTTGGGTCGGGACAGGCAAGAGACCCAGTACTTC

V: TRBV11-2
size: -
J: TRBJ2-5
D: TRBD2
CDR3: CASSLGLANKETQYF
DNA: TGTGCCAGCAGCTTAGGACTAGCGAACAAAGAGACCCAGTACTTC

V: TRBV7-6
size: -
J: TRBJ2-7
D: -
CDR3: CASSLAPGGTPYEQYF
DNA: TGTGCCAGCAGCTTAGCGCCGGGCGGGACCCCTTACGAGCAGTACTTC

V: TRBV5-6
size: -
J: TRBJ2-2
D: -
CDR3: CASTPRTDRLTGELFF
DNA: TGTGCCAGCACCCCCCGCACAGACCGCCTCACCGGGGAGCTGTTTTTT

V: TRBV6-4
size: -
J: TRBJ2-1
D: TRBD1
CDR3: CASSDSGTGSNEQFF
DNA: TGTGCCAGCAGTGACTCCGGGACAGGGAGCAATGAGCAGTTCTTC

V: TRBV5-1
size: -
J: TRBJ1-2
D: -
CDR3: CASSLGNGYTF
DNA: TGCGCCAGCAGCTTGGGTAATGGCTACACCTTC

V: TRBV6-1
size: once
J: TRBJ2-7
D: -
CDR3: CASSERGYEQYF
DNA: TGTGCCAGCAGTGAAAGGGGGTACGAGCAGTACTTC

V: TRBV7-8
size: few
J: TRBJ1-3
D: -
CDR3: CASSHGNTIYF
DNA: TGTGCCAGCAGCCATGGAAACACCATATATTTT

V: TRBV9
size: -
J: TRBJ1-3
D: TRBD1
CDR3: CASSPRGQGAGNTIYF
DNA: TGTGCCAGCAGCCCCCGGGGACAGGGTGCTGGAAACACCATATATTTT

V: TRBV18
size: -
J: TRBJ1-1
D: -
CDR3: CASSPRGDTEAFF
DNA: TGTGCCAGCTCACCACGGGGGGACACTGAAGCTTTCTTT

V: TRBV6-1
size: -
J: TRBJ1-2
D: TRBD1
CDR3: CASSPTGQLNYGYTF
DNA: TGTGCCAGCAGCCCCACGGGACAGTTAAACTATGGCTACACCTTC

V: TRBV18
size: -
J: TRBJ2-1
D: TRBD2
CDR3: CASSPTTAGFYYNEQFF
DNA: TGTGCCAGCTCACCAACAACAGCGGGGTTTTATTACAATGAGCAGTTCTTC

V: TRBV5-1
size: -
J: TRBJ2-1
D: TRBD2
CDR3: CASSLEASGSISYNEQFF
DNA: TGCGCCAGCAGCTTGGAGGCTAGCGGGAGTATTTCCTACAATGAGCAGTTCTTC

V: TRBV9
size: -
J: TRBJ2-7
D: TRBD1
CDR3: CASSVEGTGLDEQYF
DNA: TGTGCCAGCAGCGTAGAAGGGACAGGCCTCGACGAGCAGTACTTC

V: TRBV15
size: -
J: TRBJ1-2
D: TRBD1
CDR3: CATPRDRGTNYGYTF
DNA: TGTGCCACCCCCCGGGACAGGGGGACAAACTATGGCTACACCTTC

V: TRBV5-4
size: -
J: TRBJ2-7
D: -
CDR3: CASSSTTHDGSEQYF
DNA: TGTGCCAGCAGCTCAACTACCCACGACGGCAGCGAGCAGTACTTC

V: TRBV11-3
size: -
J: TRBJ1-1
D: -
CDR3: CASSPNMNTEAFF
DNA: TGTGCCAGCAGCCCAAACATGAACACTGAAGCTTTCTTT

V: TRBV30
size: -
J: TRBJ2-3
D: TRBD1
CDR3: CAWAGTGNPSTDTQYF
DNA: TGTGCCTGGGCCGGGACAGGGAACCCTTCCACAGATACGCAGTATTTT

V: TRBV5-1
size: -
J: TRBJ2-1
D: TRBD1
CDR3: CASSLPGTGSYNEQFF
DNA: TGCGCCAGCAGCTTACCCGGGACAGGGTCCTACAATGAGCAGTTCTTC

V: TRBV27
size: -
J: TRBJ1-5
D: -
CDR3: CASSLSQGPSNQPQHF
DNA: TGTGCCAGCAGTTTATCACAGGGCCCTAGCAATCAGCCCCAGCATTTT

V: TRBV25-1
size: -
J: TRBJ1-4
D: -
CDR3: CASSYRATNEKLFF
DNA: TGTGCCAGCAGCTACAGGGCAACTAATGAAAAACTGTTTTTT

V: TRBV9
size: few
J: TRBJ1-1
D: -
CDR3: CASSVLGQNTEAFF
DNA: TGTGCCAGCAGCGTACTGGGACAGAACACTGAAGCTTTCTTT

V: TRBV5-1
size: few
J: TRBJ1-2
D: TRBD1
CDR3: CASSLDRAGGYTF
DNA: TGCGCCAGCAGCTTAGACAGGGCCGGTGGCTACACCTTC

V: TRBV29-1
size: -
J: TRBJ1-2
D: -
CDR3: CSVVAGESYGYTF
DNA: TGCAGCGTTGTGGCGGGGGAGAGCTATGGCTACACCTTC

V: TRBV7-2
size: -
J: TRBJ2-1
D: TRBD2
CDR3: CASSYLALNLAAGSNEQFF
DNA: TGTGCCAGCAGCTACCTCGCCCTTAACCTAGCGGCAGGGTCAAATGAGCAGTTCTTC

V: TRBV30
size: -
J: TRBJ1-5
D: -
CDR3: CAWSVLSQPQHF
DNA: TGTGCCTGGAGTGTACTCTCTCAGCCCCAGCATTTT

V: TRBV6-5
size: -
J: TRBJ2-7
D: TRBD2
CDR3: CASKEGSGGWNEQYF
DNA: TGTGCCAGCAAGGAAGGTTCGGGGGGGTGGAACGAGCAGTACTTC

V: TRBV30
size: few
J: TRBJ2-2
D: -
CDR3: CALSGFRGTGELFF
DNA: TGTGCCTTGTCAGGGTTTCGAGGCACCGGGGAGCTGTTTTTT

V: TRBV10-2
size: once
J: TRBJ2-7
D: TRBD1
CDR3: CASSEPRTGNYEQYF
DNA: TGCGCCAGCAGTGAGCCCCGGACAGGGAACTACGAGCAGTACTTC

V: TRBV6-1
size: -
J: TRBJ2-3
D: -
CDR3: CASIRANPSTDTQYF
DNA: TGTGCCAGCATTCGAGCGAATCCTAGCACAGATACGCAGTATTTT

V: TRBV29-1
size: -
J: TRBJ1-2
D: -
CDR3: CSVEHRGGEGYTF
DNA: TGCAGCGTTGAACACCGGGGCGGGGAGGGCTACACCTTC

V: TRBV18
size: -
J: TRBJ1-1
D: TRBD1
CDR3: CASSPPGQGSLGTEAFF
DNA: TGTGCCAGCTCACCACCGGGACAGGGATCGTTGGGGACTGAAGCTTTCTTT

V: TRBV4-1
size: -
J: TRBJ2-1
D: TRBD2
CDR3: CASSLSLLAGGDNEQFF
DNA: TGCGCCAGCAGCCTTTCCCTCCTAGCGGGAGGCGACAATGAGCAGTTCTTC

V: TRBV28
size: once
J: TRBJ2-1
D: TRBD1
CDR3: CASRGQGDPREQFF
DNA: TGTGCCAGCAGAGGACAGGGGGACCCAAGGGAGCAGTTCTTC

V: TRBV4-2
size: -
J: TRBJ2-5
D: -
CDR3: CASSQDWDNSETQYF
DNA: TGTGCCAGCAGCCAAGACTGGGACAACTCGGAGACCCAGTACTTC

V: TRBV27
size: -
J: TRBJ2-3
D: -
CDR3: CASSLFSGVADTQYF
DNA: TGTGCCAGCAGTTTATTTTCAGGGGTGGCAGATACGCAGTATTTT